This TCR beta chain was sequenced during a study of blood T cells in healthy people across ages. With a J-beta primer mix and a sample-barcoded 5' primer, a second PCR ran about 6 to 11 cycles. The template-switch adaptor, which had 12 random nucleotides, put a tag on each cDNA molecule. TCRdb itself ran the 5' RACE reads through MiXCR, one entry per CDR3 protein. The table includes about 1.8 million distinct CDR3 sequences, 49% detected once. Germline V lookup: CDR1 SGHAT, CDR2 FQDESV (reference sequence). The CDR3 is 16 amino acids. V gave up 2 bases and J gave up 6 bases, with 19 bases separating them. There were at least 6 micrograms of total RNA extracted from every sample.

The sample consisted of blood. The clonotype comes from a woman aged 40 to 49 in good health. The chain employs TRBV11-1 and TRBJ2-5; possible D gene TRBD2, 5 bases. The chain's CDR3 is CASSLRGLRNQQTQYF. CDR3 in DNA: TGTGCCAGCAGCTTACGTGGACTGAGGAATCAACAGACCCAGTACTTC.